What follows is one T cell receptor (beta chain) and its context. What it binds is unknown. This entry belongs to a study of graft-versus-host responses after intestinal transplantation. In the study overall: Transplant recipients had multivisceral, liver-intestinal, or isolated intestinal grafts. The study gave all recipients anti-thymocyte globulin induction, then tacrolimus and steroids for about 3 years.

Study findings and constraints: The authors found GvH clones in recipient marrow, some appearing first in ileum or blood.

TCRdb's table, derived via immunoSEQ multiplex PCR, lists solely in-frame clones and lacks some. This sample has roughly 120,000 clones, with about nine tenths found just once. Trimming stripped 4 bases from V and 0 bases from J, with 9 bases between. The CDR3 spans 14 residues. Germline CDR1 and CDR2: SEHNR and FQNEAQ (reference sequence). V and J are TRBV7-9 and TRBJ1-1; D unclear. The starting material was unstimulated CD4+ T cells sorted from spleen or lymph node cells, obtained before intestinal transplant. The receptor was isolated from a human donor who received an intestinal transplant. The chain's CDR3 is CASSSLRMNTEAFF. The CDR3 nucleotides read TGTGCCAGCAGCTCTTTGAGGATGAACACTGAAGCTTTCTTT.